This T cell receptor beta chain was retrieved from a study of T-cell reconstitution after alpha-beta-depleted transplantation in children. The study, taken as a whole, reports: Fresh T-cell production supplied most of the T-cell counts and diversity seen one year after transplant. Reported findings indicate that, about two months after transplant, alpha-beta T cells came from several hundred expanded clones, which were derived from non-depleted graft cells. Some patients showed high day-60 TCRbeta diversity, which derived from surviving recipient T cells and thymic progenitors.

Unique molecular identifiers featured in how the TCRbeta library was prepared. TCRdb analysed the PCR reads with MiXCR anew, one entry per CDR3 protein. Of around 78,000 distinct CDR3 sequences in the sample, 12% to 15% were seen once. The sample holds many counts of this clonotype. Its antigen is not known. The CDR3 extends over 15 amino acids. CDR1 SGDLS and CDR2 YYNGEE come from the germline V gene. The V and J ends lost 5 bases and 2 bases respectively, with 15 bases between them. The chain uses TRBV9 and TRBJ2-3; D may be TRBD2 (5 bases). The sequence was collected from a male patient aged 2-9 years who had a stem cell transplant for acute lymphoblastic leukemia, so the T cells may come from the graft donor. Source: PBMCs, mostly from graft donor cells, taken 180 days after TCRalphabeta/CD19-depleted stem cell transplant. This CDR3 is CASSALKRLTDTQYF. CDR3 coding DNA: TGTGCCAGCAGTGCCTTAAAGCGGCTCACAGATACGCAGTATTTT.